The 3 T cell receptor beta chains in this list originate from one sample, sequenced in a study of blood T cell repertoires in COVID-19. Clones were read by immunoSEQ multiplex PCR, and TCRdb kept only the in-frame ones, dropping some. The sample has around 200,000 clones; more than 75% are singletons. The specimen was peripheral blood. Every receptor here comes from a person aged 65 to 85 with COVID-19, enrolled during active disease.

The chain employs TRBV19 and TRBJ1-5; no firm D call. V lost 2 bases and J lost 8, with 13 bases in between. Germline values: CDR1 LNHDA, CDR2 SQIVND (reference sequence). The CDR3 totals 14 residues. The CDR3 here is CASSISGPVEPQHF. DNA of the CDR3: TGTGCCAGTAGTATATCAGGTCCCGTGGAGCCCCAGCATTTT.

The genes are TRBV7-2 and TRBJ1-5, with 7 bases that match TRBD1. There are 18 residues in the CDR3. Germline loops: CDR1 SGHTA, CDR2 FQGNSA. V shed 3 bases, J shed 3 bases, and the junction held 14 bases outside the gene matches. In DNA, the CDR3 is TGTGCCAGCAGCTTTCGCGCCTTCGGACAGGCTTCCAATCAGCCCCAGCATTTT. Translating gives CASSFRAFGQASNQPQHF.

This chain connects TRBV14 to TRBJ2-5; no clear D gene. CDR1 is SGHDN and CDR2 is FVKESK in the germline V gene. Deletions cut 1 base from V and 7 bases from J, with 13 bases between. The CDR3 totals 14 residues. CDR3 amino acids: CASSQGTSTGTQYF. The CDR3 DNA reads TGTGCCAGCAGCCAAGGTACCAGTACGGGGACCCAGTACTTC.